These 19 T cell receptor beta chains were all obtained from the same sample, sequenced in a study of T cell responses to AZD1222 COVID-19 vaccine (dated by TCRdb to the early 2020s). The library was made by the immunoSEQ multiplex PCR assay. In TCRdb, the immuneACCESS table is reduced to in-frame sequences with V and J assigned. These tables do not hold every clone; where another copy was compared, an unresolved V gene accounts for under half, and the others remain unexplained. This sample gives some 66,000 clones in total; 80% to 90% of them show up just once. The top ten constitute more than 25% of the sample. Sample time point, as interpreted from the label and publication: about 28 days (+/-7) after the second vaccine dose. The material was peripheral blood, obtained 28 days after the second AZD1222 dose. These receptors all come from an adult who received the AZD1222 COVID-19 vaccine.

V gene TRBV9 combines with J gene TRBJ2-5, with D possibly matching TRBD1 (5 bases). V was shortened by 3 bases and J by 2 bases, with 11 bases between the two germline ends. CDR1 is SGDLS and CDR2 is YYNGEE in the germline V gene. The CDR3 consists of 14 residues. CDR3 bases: TGTGCCAGCAGCGCAGGGCCCCATCAAGAGACCCAGTACTTC. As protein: CASSAGPHQETQYF.

The CDR3 bases are TGTGCCACCAGCAGACGGAGACAGGCCTCCAATCAGCCCCAGCATTTT. Protein product: CATSRRRQASNQPQHF. V gene TRBV15 combines with J gene TRBJ1-5; tentative D call: TRBD1 (6 bases). V dropped 2 bases and J dropped 3 bases, with 14 bases sitting between them. Germline CDR1 LNHNV, CDR2 YYDKDF (reference sequence). CDR3 length: 16 amino acids.

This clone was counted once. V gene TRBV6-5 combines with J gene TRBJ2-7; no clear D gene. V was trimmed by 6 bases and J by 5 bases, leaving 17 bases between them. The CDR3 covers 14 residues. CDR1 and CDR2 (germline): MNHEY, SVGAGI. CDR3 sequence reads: CASRPPGLNNEQYF. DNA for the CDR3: TGTGCCAGCAGACCTCCCGGGCTAAACAACGAGCAGTACTTC.

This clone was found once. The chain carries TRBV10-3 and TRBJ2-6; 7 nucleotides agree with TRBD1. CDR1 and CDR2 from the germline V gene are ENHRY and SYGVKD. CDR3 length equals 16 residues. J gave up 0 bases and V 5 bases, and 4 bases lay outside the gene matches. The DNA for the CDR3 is TGTGCCATCAGTAGACAGGGACCCTCTGGGGCCAACGTCCTGACTTTC. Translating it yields CAISRQGPSGANVLTF.

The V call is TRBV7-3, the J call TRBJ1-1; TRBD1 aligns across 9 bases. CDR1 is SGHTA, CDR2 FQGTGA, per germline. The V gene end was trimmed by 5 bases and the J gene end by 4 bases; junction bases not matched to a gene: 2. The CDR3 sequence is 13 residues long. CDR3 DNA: TGTGCCAGCAGCCGACAGGGGGGCACTGAAGCTTTCTTT. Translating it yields CASSRQGGTEAFF.

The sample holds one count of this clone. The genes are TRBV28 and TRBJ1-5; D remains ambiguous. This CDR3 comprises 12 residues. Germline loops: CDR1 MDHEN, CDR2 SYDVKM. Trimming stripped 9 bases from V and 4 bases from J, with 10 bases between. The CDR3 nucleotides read TGTGCCAGTAGAACCGTTAATCAGCCCCAGCATTTT. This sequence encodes CASRTVNQPQHF.

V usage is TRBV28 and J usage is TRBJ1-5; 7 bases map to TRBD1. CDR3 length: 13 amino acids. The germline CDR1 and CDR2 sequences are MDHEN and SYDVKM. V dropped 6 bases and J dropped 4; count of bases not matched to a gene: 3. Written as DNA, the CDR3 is TGTGCCAGCAGCCGGACAGGTAATCAGCCCCAGCATTTT. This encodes CASSRTGNQPQHF.

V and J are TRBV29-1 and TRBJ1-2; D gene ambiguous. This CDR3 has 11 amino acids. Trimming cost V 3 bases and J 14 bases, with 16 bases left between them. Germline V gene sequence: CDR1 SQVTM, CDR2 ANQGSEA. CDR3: CSVDSVRESTF. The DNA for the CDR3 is TGCAGCGTTGATTCGGTAAGGGAATCGACCTTC.

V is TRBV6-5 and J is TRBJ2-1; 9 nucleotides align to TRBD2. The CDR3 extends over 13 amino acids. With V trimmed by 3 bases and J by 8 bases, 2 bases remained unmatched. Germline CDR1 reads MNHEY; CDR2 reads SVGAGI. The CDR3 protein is CASSYSGSDEQFF. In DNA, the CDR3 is TGTGCCAGCAGTTATAGCGGGAGTGATGAGCAGTTCTTC.

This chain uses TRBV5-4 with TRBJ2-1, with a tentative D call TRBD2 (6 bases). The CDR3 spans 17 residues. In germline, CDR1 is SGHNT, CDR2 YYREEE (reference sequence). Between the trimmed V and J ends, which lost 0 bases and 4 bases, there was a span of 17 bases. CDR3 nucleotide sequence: TGTGCCAGCAGCTTGGGGGGAGGAGGCGGGGTTTACAATGAGCAGTTCTTC. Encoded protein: CASSLGGGGGVYNEQFF.

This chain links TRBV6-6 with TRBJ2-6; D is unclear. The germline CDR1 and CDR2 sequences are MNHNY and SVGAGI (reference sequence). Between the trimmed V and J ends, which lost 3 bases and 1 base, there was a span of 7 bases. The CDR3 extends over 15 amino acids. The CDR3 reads CASSYGVSGANVLTF. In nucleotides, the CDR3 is TGTGCCAGCAGTTATGGGGTTTCTGGGGCCAACGTCCTGACTTTC.

The CDR3 spells CSVRDRYNQPQHF. The CDR3 DNA reads as TGCAGCGTAAGAGACCGCTATAATCAGCCCCAGCATTTT. The chain combines TRBV29-1 with TRBJ1-5; D ambiguous. V gave up 6 bases and J gave up 4 bases, with 13 bases separating them. The CDR3 extends over 13 amino acids. CDR1 and CDR2 from the germline V gene are SQVTM and ANQGSEA. Full variable domain (remainder filled in from reference TRBV29-1 and TRBJ1-5): SAVISQKPSRDICQRGTSLTIQCQVDSQVTMMFWYRQQPGQSLTLIATANQGSEATYESGFVIDKFPISRPNLTFSTLTVSNMSPEDSSIYLCSVRDRYNQPQHFGDGTRLSIL.

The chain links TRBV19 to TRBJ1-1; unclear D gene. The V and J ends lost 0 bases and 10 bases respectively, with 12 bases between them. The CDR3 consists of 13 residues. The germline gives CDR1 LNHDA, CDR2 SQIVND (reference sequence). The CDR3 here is CASSIDGGRVAFF. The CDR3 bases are TGTGCCAGTAGTATAGACGGAGGGAGGGTAGCTTTCTTT.

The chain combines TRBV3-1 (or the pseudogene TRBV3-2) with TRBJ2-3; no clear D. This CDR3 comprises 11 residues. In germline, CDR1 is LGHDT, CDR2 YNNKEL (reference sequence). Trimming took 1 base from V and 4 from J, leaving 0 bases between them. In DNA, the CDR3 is TGTGCCAGCAGCCAAGCAGATACGCAGTATTTT. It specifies CASSQADTQYF.

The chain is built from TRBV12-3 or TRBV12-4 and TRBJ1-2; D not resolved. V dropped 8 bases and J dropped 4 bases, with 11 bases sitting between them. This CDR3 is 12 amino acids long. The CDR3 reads CASSTASYGYTF. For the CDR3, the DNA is TGTGCCAGCTCCACAGCATCCTATGGCTACACCTTC.

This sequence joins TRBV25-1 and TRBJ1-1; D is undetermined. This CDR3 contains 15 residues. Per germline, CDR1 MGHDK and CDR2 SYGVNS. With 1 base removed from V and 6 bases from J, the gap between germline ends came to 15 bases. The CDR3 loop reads CASSESRAAIAEAFF. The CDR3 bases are TGTGCCAGCAGTGAATCTCGCGCGGCGATCGCTGAAGCTTTCTTT.

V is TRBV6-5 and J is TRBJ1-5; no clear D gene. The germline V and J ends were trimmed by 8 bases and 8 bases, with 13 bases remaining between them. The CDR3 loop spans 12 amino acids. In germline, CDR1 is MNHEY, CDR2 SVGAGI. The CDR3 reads CASGEPREPQHF. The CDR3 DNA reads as TGTGCCAGCGGCGAACCCCGAGAGCCCCAGCATTTT.

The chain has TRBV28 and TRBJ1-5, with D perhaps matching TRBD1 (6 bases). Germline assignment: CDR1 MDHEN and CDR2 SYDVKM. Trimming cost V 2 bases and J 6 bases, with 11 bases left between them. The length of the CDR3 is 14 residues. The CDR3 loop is CASSLEGGLQPQHF. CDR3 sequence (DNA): TGTGCCAGCAGTTTAGAGGGGGGGCTTCAGCCCCAGCATTTT.

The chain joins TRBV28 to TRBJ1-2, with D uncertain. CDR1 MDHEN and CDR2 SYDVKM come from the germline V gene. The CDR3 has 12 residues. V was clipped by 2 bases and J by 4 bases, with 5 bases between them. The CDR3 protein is CASSLSSYGYTF. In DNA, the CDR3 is TGTGCCAGCAGTTTAAGCTCCTATGGCTACACCTTC.